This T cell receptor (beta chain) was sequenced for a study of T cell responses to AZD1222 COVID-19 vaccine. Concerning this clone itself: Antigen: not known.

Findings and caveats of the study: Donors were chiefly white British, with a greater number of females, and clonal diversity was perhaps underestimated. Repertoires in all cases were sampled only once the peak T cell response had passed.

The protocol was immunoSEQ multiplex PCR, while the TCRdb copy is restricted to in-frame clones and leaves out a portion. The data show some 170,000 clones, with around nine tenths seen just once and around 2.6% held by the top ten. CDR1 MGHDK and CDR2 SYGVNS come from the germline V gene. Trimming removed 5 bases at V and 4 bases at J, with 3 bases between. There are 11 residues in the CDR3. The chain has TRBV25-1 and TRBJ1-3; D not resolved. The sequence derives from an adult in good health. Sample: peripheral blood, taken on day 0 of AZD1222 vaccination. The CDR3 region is CASSFGNTIYF. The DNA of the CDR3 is TGTGCCAGCAGTTTCGGAAACACCATATATTTT.